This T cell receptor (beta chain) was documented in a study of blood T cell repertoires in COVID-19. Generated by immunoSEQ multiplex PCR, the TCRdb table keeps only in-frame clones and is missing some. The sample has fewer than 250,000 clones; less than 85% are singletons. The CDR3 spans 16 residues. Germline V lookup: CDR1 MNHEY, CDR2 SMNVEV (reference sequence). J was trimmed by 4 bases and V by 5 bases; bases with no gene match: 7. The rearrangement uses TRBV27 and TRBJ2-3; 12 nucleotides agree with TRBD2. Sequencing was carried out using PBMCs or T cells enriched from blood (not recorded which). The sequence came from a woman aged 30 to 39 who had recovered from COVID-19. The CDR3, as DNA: TGTGCCAGCAGTCTACGACTAGCGGGAGTTCCAGATACGCAGTATTTT. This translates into CASSLRLAGVPDTQYF.